This TCR beta chain emerged from a study of T cells in Graves' hyperthyroidism and ophthalmopathy. Notes on the study in general: The model made its ophthalmopathy prediction, and onset followed a median approximately 7 months later. Blood samples included most of the expanded thyroid clonotypes exceeding 0.001.

This clonotype has more than one count but fewer than ten. Its antigen is as yet unknown. There were TCR beta CDR3 regions amplified from RNA transcripts. An initial round of RT-PCR targeting the TCR CDR3 relied on the HTBI primer set. In TCRdb, the multiplex PCR reads were re-called with MiXCR into one record per CDR3 protein. The sample comprises 500,000 to 600,000 distinct CDR3 sequences, approximately 15% of which are singletons, and 15% to 20% rests with the top ten. V lost 3 bases and J 0 bases, leaving 5 bases between the germline ends. The CDR3 loop spans 13 amino acids. The sequencing input was blood. The chain recombines TRBV12-3 or TRBV12-4 with TRBJ2-5; D ambiguous. The sequence came from a woman between 18 and 29 years old with Graves' hyperthyroidism. CDR3 in amino acids: CASSLRYQETQYF. Here the CDR3 DNA reads TGTGCCAGCAGTTTGCGGTACCAAGAGACCCAGTACTTC.